These T cell receptor beta chains were read from a single sample in a study of Graves' ophthalmopathy and Graves' hyperthyroidism. TCRdb re-analysed the multiplex PCR reads in MiXCR, keeping a single row per CDR3 protein. The sample contains around 400,000 distinct CDR3 sequences, under 25% of which appear only once. Sequenced input: peripheral blood. These receptor sequences come from a woman aged 18-29 years with stable Graves' hyperthyroidism. CDR3s include the opening cysteine and the closing phenylalanine or tryptophan. D genes are given only for firm matches. Rows may omit the clone size; those that give it use once, few, many or a size class.

D: NA
size: many
V: TRBV24-1
J: TRBJ2-7
DNA: TGTGCCACCAGTCAGGAAAAGGGGGAGCAGTACTTC
CDR3: CATSQEKGEQYF

D: TRBD1
size: many
V: TRBV12-3/TRBV12-4
J: TRBJ1-5
DNA: TGTGCCAGCAGTTTAGCAGGACAGGGCGGTCAGCCCCAGCATTTT
CDR3: CASSLAGQGGQPQHF

D: NA
size: NA
V: TRBV20-1
J: TRBJ2-7
DNA: TGCAGTGCTAGAGACGGCAGAACCTCAGGAGATCAGTACTTC
CDR3: CSARDGRTSGDQYF

D: NA
size: many
V: TRBV12-3/TRBV12-4
J: TRBJ2-7
DNA: TGTGCCAGCAGTTTAAGGCTAGTGGGTCCCTACGAGCAGTACTTC
CDR3: CASSLRLVGPYEQYF

D: NA
size: many
V: TRBV6-2/TRBV6-3
J: TRBJ1-5
DNA: TGTGCCAGCTTGAGGGGCTTGCAGGCTTGGGATCAGCCCCAGCATTTT
CDR3: CASLRGLQAWDQPQHF

D: NA
size: many
V: TRBV4-1
J: TRBJ1-2
DNA: TGCGCCAGCAGCCAGCCATGGGGAAATAGGGAGAACTATGGCTACACCTTC
CDR3: CASSQPWGNRENYGYTF

D: TRBD2
size: many
V: TRBV9
J: TRBJ2-5
DNA: TGTGCCAGCAGCGTAGCTACGAGGACTAGCGGGATTCAAGAGACCCAGTACTTC
CDR3: CASSVATRTSGIQETQYF

D: NA
size: many
V: TRBV6-1
J: TRBJ1-2
DNA: TGTGCCAGCAGTGAGAACACAGGGATCGTTGATGGCTACACCTTC
CDR3: CASSENTGIVDGYTF

D: TRBD2
size: many
V: TRBV24-1
J: TRBJ2-2
DNA: TGTGCCACCAGTGACCCAAGCGGGAGGGCCTTAACCGGGGAGCTGTTTTTT
CDR3: CATSDPSGRALTGELFF

D: NA
size: NA
V: TRBV20-1
J: TRBJ2-7
DNA: TGCAGTGCTACCATACCAGCCCTCTACGAGCAGTACTTC
CDR3: CSATIPALYEQYF

D: TRBD1
size: many
V: TRBV28
J: TRBJ2-3
DNA: TGTGCCAGCAGTCTCACCGGGACAGGGCGGTCAGATACGCAGTATTTT
CDR3: CASSLTGTGRSDTQYF

D: NA
size: many
V: TRBV6-5
J: TRBJ1-1
DNA: TGTGCCAGCAGTTACAGGGGATTGGACACTGAAGCTTTCTTT
CDR3: CASSYRGLDTEAFF

D: NA
size: NA
V: TRBV11-2
J: TRBJ1-1
DNA: TGTGCCAGCAGCTTAGATGGGGGCGCCACTGAAGCTTTCTTT
CDR3: CASSLDGGATEAFF